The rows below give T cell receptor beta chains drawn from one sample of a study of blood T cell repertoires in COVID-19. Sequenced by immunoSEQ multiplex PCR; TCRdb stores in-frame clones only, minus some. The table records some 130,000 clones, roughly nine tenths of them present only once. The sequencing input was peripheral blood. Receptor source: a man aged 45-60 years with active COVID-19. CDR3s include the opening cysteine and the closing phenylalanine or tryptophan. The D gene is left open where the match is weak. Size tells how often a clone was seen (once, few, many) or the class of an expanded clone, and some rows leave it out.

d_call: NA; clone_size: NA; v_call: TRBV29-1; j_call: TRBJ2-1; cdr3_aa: CSAVIWANYNEQFF; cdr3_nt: TGCAGCGCCGTGATTTGGGCGAATTACAATGAGCAGTTCTTC
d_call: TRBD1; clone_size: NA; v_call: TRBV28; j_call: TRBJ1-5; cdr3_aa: CASSRRGTGDYSNQPQHF; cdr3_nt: TGTGCCAGCAGCCGTCGGGGGACAGGGGACTATAGCAATCAGCCCCAGCATTTT
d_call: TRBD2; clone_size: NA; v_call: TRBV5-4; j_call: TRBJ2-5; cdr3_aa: CASRTELREGTQYF; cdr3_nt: TGTGCCAGCAGAACCGAGCTCCGGGAGGGGACCCAGTACTTC
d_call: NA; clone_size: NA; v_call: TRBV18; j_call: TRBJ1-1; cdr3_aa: CASSPDLVGSTNTEAFF; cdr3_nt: TGTGCCAGCTCACCGGATCTAGTAGGCTCGACGAACACTGAAGCTTTCTTT
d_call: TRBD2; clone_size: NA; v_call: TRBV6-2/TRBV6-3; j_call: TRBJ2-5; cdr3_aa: CASSGLAGYQETQYF; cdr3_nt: TGTGCCAGCAGCGGACTAGCCGGGTACCAAGAGACCCAGTACTTC
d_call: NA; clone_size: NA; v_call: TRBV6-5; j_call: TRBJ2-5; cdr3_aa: CASKHETQYF; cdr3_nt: TGTGCCAGCAAGCACGAGACCCAGTACTTC
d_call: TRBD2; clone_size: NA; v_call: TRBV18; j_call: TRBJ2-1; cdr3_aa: CASSANELAGARYRSYNEQFF; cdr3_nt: TGTGCCAGCTCCGCGAACGAACTAGCGGGGGCTAGGTATCGCTCCTACAATGAGCAGTTCTTC
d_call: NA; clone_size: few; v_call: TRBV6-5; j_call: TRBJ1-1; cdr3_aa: CASSRTANTEAFF; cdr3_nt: TGTGCCAGCAGTAGGACAGCGAACACTGAAGCTTTCTTT
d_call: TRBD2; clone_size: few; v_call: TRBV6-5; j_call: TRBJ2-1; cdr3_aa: CASRGTSRYNEQFF; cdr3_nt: TGTGCCAGCAGGGGGACTAGTCGATACAATGAGCAGTTCTTC
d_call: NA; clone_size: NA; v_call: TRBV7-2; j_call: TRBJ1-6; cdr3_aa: CASSLVIGENSPLHF; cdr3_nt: TGTGCCAGCAGCTTAGTAATTGGAGAAAATTCACCCCTCCACTTT
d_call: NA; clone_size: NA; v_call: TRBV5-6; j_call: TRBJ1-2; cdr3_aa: CASSPRDLGYTF; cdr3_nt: TGTGCCAGCAGCCCCCGGGACTTGGGCTACACCTTC
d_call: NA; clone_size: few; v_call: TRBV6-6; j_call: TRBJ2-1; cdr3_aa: CASSYSTGSEQFF; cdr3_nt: TGTGCCAGCAGTTACTCAACAGGGAGTGAGCAGTTCTTC
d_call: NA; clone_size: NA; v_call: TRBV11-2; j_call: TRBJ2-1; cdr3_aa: CASSLDRSGINNEQFF; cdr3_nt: TGTGCCAGCAGCTTAGATCGTAGCGGAATAAACAATGAGCAGTTCTTC
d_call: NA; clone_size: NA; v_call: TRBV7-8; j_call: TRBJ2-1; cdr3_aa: CASSFELPRFYNEQFF; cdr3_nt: TGTGCCAGCAGCTTTGAGCTCCCTAGATTCTACAATGAGCAGTTCTTC
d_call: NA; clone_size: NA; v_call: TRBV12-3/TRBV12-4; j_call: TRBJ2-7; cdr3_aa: CASSLIQGGEQYF; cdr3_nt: TGTGCCAGCAGTTTAATCCAGGGAGGCGAGCAGTACTTC
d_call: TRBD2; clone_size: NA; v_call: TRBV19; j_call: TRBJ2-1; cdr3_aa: CASSKAGSSYNEQFF; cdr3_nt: TGTGCCAGTAGTAAAGCGGGGAGCTCCTACAATGAGCAGTTCTTC
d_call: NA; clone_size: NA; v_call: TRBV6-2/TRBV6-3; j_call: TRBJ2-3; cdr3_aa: CASSYKGLNTDTQYF; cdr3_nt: TGTGCCAGCAGTTACAAGGGACTCAACACAGATACGCAGTATTTT
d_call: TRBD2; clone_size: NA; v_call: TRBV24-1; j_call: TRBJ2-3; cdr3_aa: CATAPGGTDTQYF; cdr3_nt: TGTGCCACCGCCCCGGGGGGGACAGATACGCAGTATTTT
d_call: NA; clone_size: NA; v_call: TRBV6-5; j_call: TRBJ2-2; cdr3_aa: CASSRATGELFF; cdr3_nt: TGTGCCAGCAGTAGAGCGACCGGGGAGCTGTTTTTT
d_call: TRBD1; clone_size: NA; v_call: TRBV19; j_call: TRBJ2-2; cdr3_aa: CASRRQGTGELFF; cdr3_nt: TGTGCCAGTAGAAGACAGGGCACCGGGGAGCTGTTTTTT
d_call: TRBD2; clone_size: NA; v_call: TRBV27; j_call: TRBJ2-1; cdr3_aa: CASSREGTPYNEQFF; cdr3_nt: TGTGCCAGCAGTCGGGAGGGGACACCATACAATGAGCAGTTCTTC
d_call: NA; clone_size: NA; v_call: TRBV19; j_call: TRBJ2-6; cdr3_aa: CASSIDFQGTGANVLTF; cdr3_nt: TGTGCCAGTAGTATAGATTTTCAGGGGACCGGGGCCAACGTCCTGACTTTC
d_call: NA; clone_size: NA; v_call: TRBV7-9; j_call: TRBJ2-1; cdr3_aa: CASSLNTGKTYNEQFF; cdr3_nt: TGTGCCAGCAGCTTAAACACAGGGAAAACCTACAATGAGCAGTTCTTC
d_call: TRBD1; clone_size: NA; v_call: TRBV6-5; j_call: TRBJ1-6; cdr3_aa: CASSWTGNRSNSPLHF; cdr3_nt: TGTGCCAGCAGTTGGACAGGGAATAGGAGTAATTCACCCCTCCACTTT
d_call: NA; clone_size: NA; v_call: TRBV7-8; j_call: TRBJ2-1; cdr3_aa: CASSLDPIVASYNEQFF; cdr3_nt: TGTGCCAGCAGCTTAGACCCCATTGTAGCGTCCTACAATGAGCAGTTCTTC
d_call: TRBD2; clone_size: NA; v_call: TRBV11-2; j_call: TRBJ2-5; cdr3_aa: CASRHGGKQTQYF; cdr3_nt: TGTGCCAGCCGCCACGGGGGGAAGCAGACCCAGTACTTC
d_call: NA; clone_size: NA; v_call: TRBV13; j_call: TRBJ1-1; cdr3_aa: CASSPEGSTEAFF; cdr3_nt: TGTGCCAGCAGCCCGGAGGGCAGCACTGAAGCTTTCTTT
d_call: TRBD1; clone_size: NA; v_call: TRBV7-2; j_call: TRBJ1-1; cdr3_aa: CASSLDGTGNTEAFF; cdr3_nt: TGTGCCAGCAGCTTAGATGGGACAGGGAACACTGAAGCTTTCTTT
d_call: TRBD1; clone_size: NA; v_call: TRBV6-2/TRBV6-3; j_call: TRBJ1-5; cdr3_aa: CASSDRGKQPQHF; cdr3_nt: TGTGCCAGCAGCGACAGGGGGAAGCAGCCCCAGCATTTT
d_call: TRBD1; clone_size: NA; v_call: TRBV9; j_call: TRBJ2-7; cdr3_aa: CASSGYRGNEQYF; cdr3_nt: TGTGCCAGCAGCGGTTACAGGGGAAACGAGCAGTACTTC
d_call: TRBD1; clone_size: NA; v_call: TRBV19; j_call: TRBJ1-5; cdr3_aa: CASSPKTGFLSNQPQHF; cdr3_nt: TGTGCCAGTAGTCCAAAGACAGGGTTCCTTAGCAATCAGCCCCAGCATTTT
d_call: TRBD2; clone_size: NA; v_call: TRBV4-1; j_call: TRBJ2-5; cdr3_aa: CASSQGSGGAAETQYF; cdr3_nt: TGCGCCAGCAGCCAAGGAAGCGGGGGGGCCGCAGAGACCCAGTACTTC